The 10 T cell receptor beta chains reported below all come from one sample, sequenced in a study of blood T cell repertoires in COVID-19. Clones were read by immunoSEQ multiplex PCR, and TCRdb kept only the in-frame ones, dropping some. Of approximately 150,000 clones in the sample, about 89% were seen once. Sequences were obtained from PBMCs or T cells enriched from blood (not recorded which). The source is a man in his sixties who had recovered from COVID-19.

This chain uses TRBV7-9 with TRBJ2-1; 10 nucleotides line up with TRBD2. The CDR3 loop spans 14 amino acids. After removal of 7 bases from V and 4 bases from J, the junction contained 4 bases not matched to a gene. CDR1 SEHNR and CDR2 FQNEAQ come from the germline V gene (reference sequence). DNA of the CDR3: TGTGCCAGCAAAGGACTAGCGGAATACAATGAGCAGTTCTTC. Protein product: CASKGLAEYNEQFF.

The CDR3 sequence is CASRGGESGHYSPLHF. CDR3 sequence (DNA): TGTGCCAGCAGGGGGGGAGAGTCCGGTCACTATTCACCCCTCCACTTT. The genes are TRBV27 and TRBJ1-6; possible D gene TRBD1, 5 bases. V was pared by 6 bases and J by 8 bases, with 20 bases between. CDR1 is MNHEY and CDR2 is SMNVEV in the germline V gene (reference sequence). This CDR3 spans 16 amino acids.

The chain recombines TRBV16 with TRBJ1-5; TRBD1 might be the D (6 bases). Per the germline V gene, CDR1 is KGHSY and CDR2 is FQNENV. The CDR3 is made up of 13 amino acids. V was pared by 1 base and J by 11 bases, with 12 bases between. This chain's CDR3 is CASSQFGGLAQHF. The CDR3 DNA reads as TGTGCCAGCAGCCAATTCGGGGGGCTAGCCCAGCATTTT. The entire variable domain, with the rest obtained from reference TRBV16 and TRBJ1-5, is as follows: GEEVAQTPKHLVRGEGQKAKLYCAPIKGHSYVFWYQQVLKNEFKFLISFQNENVFDETGMPKERFSAKCLPNSPCSLEIQATKLEDSAVYFCASSQFGGLAQHFGDGTRLSIL.

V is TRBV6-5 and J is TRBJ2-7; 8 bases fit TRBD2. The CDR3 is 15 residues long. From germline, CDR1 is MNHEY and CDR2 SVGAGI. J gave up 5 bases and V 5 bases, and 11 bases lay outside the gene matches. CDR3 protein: CASSPFRGGGNEQYF. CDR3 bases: TGTGCCAGCAGTCCCTTCCGGGGGGGCGGGAACGAGCAGTACTTC.

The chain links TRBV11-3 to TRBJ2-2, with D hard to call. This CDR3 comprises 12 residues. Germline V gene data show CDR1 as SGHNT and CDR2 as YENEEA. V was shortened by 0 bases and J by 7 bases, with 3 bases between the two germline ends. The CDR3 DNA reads TGTGCCAGCAGCTTAGAGAGCGGGGAGCTGTTTTTT. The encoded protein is CASSLESGELFF.

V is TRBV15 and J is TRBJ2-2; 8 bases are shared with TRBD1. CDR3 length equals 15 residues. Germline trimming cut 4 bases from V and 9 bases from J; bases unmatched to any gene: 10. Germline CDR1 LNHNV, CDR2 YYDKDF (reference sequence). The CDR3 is CATSTLGTGGRELFF. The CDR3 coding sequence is TGTGCCACCAGCACATTAGGGACAGGCGGCAGGGAGCTGTTTTTT.

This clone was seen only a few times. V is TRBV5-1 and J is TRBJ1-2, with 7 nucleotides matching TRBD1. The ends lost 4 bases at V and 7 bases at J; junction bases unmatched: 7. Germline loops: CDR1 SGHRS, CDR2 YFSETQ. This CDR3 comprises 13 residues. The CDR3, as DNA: TGCGCCAGCAGCAGAGAGGGGGCCTCTGGCTACACCTTC. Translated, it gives CASSREGASGYTF.

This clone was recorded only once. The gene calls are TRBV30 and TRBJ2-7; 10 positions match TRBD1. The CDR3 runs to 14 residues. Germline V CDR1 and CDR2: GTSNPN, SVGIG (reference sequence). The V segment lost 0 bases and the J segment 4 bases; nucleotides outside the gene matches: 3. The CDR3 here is CAWSVWDRGYEQYF. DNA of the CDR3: TGTGCCTGGAGTGTTTGGGACAGGGGTTACGAGCAGTACTTC. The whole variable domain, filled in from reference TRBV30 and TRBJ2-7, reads SQTIHQWPATLVQPVGSPLSLECTVEGTSNPNLYWYRQAAGRGLQLLFYSVGIGQISSEVPQNLSASRPQDRQFILSSKKLLLSDSGFYLCAWSVWDRGYEQYFGPGTRLTVT.

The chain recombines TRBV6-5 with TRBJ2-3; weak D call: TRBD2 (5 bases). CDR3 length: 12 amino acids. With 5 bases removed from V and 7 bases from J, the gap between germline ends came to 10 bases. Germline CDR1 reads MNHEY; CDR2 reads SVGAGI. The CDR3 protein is CASSPGENTQYF. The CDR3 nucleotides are TGTGCCAGCAGTCCTGGGGAGAATACGCAGTATTTT.

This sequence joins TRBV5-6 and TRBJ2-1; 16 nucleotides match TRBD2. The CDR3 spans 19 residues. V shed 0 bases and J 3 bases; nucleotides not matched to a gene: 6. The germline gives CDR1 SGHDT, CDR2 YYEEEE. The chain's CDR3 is CASSLEGTSGRALYNEQFF. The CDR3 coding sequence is TGTGCCAGCAGCTTGGAGGGGACTAGCGGGAGGGCCCTCTACAATGAGCAGTTCTTC.